One and the same sample provided the 6 T cell receptor beta chains below, sequenced in a study of Ad26.COV2.S vaccination and SARS-CoV-2 variants (dated by TCRdb to 2020 to 2023). Library preparation employed the immunoSEQ multiplex PCR assay. TCRdb provides this immuneACCESS table in a form limited to in-frame rearrangements. Some clones are lacking; in checked studies, under half of them reflect an unresolved V gene, and why the rest are absent is not known. For this sample the table gives a few hundred thousand clones, of which about 90% were detected only once. Of the sample, 4.5% to 7% falls within the top ten clones. The sample's treatment or condition label, decoded: some 20 received Ad26.COV2.S at low or high dose, single or two shots; a few received placebo; per-sample allocation not given. For vaccine and placebo recipients, repertoires were sequenced using samples collected on day 63 after the first injection.

The sample consisted of peripheral blood, taken in a trial of Ad26.COV2.S vaccine versus placebo. All receptors derive from a person between 18 and 60 years old who received the Ad26.COV2.S COVID-19 vaccine or a placebo.

The chain links TRBV30 to TRBJ2-5; the D gene could be TRBD1 or TRBD2 (5 bases each). The CDR3 spans 13 residues. CDR1 is GTSNPN and CDR2 is SVGIG in the germline V gene (reference sequence). Between the trimmed V and J ends, which lost 5 bases and 6 bases, there was a span of 16 bases. The CDR3 DNA reads TGTGCCTGGCTCCAGAGAGGGGAAAAGACCCAGTACTTC. This encodes CAWLQRGEKTQYF.

The chain couples TRBV9 to TRBJ1-3; D ambiguous. CDR3 length: 15 amino acids. Germline assignment: CDR1 SGDLS and CDR2 YYNGEE. V lost 2 bases to trimming and J lost 2 bases, with 11 bases between them. As DNA, the CDR3 is TGTGCCAGCAGCGTTGCACACAACCCTGGAAACACCATATATTTT. Its protein is CASSVAHNPGNTIYF. Looking up the rest from reference TRBV9 and TRBJ1-3 gives the full variable domain: DSGVTQTPKHLITATGQRVTLRCSPRSGDLSVYWYQQSLDQGLQFLIQYYNGEERAKGNILERFSAQQFPDLHSELNLSSLELGDSALYFCASSVAHNPGNTIYFGEGSWLTVV.

The chain employs TRBV11-1 and TRBJ1-1; possible D gene TRBD1, 5 bases. Germline CDR1 is SGHAT and CDR2 is FQDESV (reference sequence). Trimming pared 0 bases from V and 0 bases from J, leaving 11 bases between. The CDR3 extends over 16 amino acids. The CDR3 is CASSLATAIMNTEAFF. For the CDR3, the DNA is TGTGCCAGCAGCTTAGCGACAGCCATCATGAACACTGAAGCTTTCTTT. Variable domain in full (rest from reference TRBV11-1 and TRBJ1-1): EAEVAQSPRYKITEKSQAVAFWCDPISGHATLYWYRQILGQGPELLVQFQDESVVDDSQLPKDRFSAERLKGVDSTLKIQPAELGDSAMYLCASSLATAIMNTEAFFGQGTRLTVV.

This clone was recorded once. V and J are TRBV7-9 and TRBJ2-5, with no clear D. The ends were cut back, 5 bases at V and 2 bases at J, with 12 bases in the middle. Germline loops: CDR1 SEHNR, CDR2 FQNEAQ (reference sequence). The CDR3 length is 14 residues. CDR3 protein: CASSLVRGQETQYF. CDR3 in DNA: TGTGCCAGCAGCCTCGTCAGAGGTCAAGAGACCCAGTACTTC.

In its sample, this clone was seen once. This chain uses TRBV15 with TRBJ2-5; possible D gene TRBD1, 6 bases. V lost 5 bases to trimming and J lost 1 base, with 14 bases between them. CDR3 length: 15 residues. Germline lookup yields CDR1 LNHNV and CDR2 YYDKDF (reference sequence). In DNA form, the CDR3 reads TGTGCCACCAGCCGGGAACAGGGATTCCAAGAGACCCAGTACTTC. It is translated as CATSREQGFQETQYF.

The genes are TRBV7-2 and TRBJ1-5; D may be TRBD1 (6 bases). Deletions cut 11 bases from V and 3 bases from J, with 14 bases between. CDR1 SGHTA and CDR2 FQGNSA come from the germline V gene. There are 13 residues in the CDR3. The CDR3 here is CAGGGRLNQPQHF. The CDR3 DNA sequence: TGTGCCGGTGGGGGGCGGCTCAATCAGCCCCAGCATTTT. The full variable domain, completed using reference TRBV7-2 and TRBJ1-5, is GAGVSQSPSNKVTEKGKDVELRCDPISGHTALYWYRQSLGQGLEFLIYFQGNSAPDKSGLPSDRFSAERTGGSVSTLTIQRTQQEDSAVYLCAGGGRLNQPQHFGDGTRLSIL.